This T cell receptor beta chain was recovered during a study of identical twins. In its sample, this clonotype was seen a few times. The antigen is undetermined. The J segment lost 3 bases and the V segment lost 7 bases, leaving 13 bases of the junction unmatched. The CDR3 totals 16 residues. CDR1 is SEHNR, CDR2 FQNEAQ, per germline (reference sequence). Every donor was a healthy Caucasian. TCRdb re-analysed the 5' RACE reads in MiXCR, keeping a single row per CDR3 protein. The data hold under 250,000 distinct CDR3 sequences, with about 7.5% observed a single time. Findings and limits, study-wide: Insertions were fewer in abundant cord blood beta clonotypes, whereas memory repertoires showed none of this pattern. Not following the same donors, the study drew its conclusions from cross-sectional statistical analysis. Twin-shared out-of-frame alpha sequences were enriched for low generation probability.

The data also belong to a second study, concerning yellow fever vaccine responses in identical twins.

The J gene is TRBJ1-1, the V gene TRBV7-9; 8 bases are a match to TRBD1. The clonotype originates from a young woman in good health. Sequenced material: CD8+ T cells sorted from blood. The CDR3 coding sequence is TGTGCCAGCACCGGACCGGGACAGGTAGAGTACACTGAAGCTTTCTTT. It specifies CASTGPGQVEYTEAFF.